The TCR beta chain under discussion was sequenced for a study of human thymus T cells. Thymic resections from corrective heart surgery supplied the tissue. Donors consisted of healthy Finnish infants (having corrective surgery for congenital heart defects). Some clones are missing from TCRdb's copy, which holds only in-frame ones; the method was immunoSEQ multiplex PCR. The sample shows tens of thousands of clones, roughly 96% of them seen only once. The CDR3 spans 14 residues. With 1 base clipped from V and 8 bases from J, the junction kept 8 bases outside the gene matches. CDR1 and CDR2 from the germline V gene are SGHDT and YYEEEE.

Material for sequencing was thymus tissue. This chain joins TRBV5-6 and TRBJ1-2; 7 nucleotides line up with TRBD1. The TCR sequence derives from a boy under two years old with a congenital heart defect but otherwise immunologically healthy. The CDR3 DNA is TGTGCCAGCAGCTTGACAGGGGATCTTCGCGGCTACACCTTC. Amino acid sequence: CASSLTGDLRGYTF.